This entry describes one T cell receptor beta chain. Its antigen is not identified. The sample belongs to a study of response to subunit inactivated influenza vaccine. Whole-study findings and limits: The authors proposed limited new T cell recruitment per seasonal influenza vaccination.

MiXCR was run by TCRdb on the RT-PCR reads, yielding one entry per CDR3 protein. The table shows hundreds of thousands of distinct CDR3 sequences, with approximately 15% occurring only once. Per germline, CDR1 SGDLS and CDR2 YYNGEE. V shed 3 bases and J shed 1 base, with 7 bases lying between them. This CDR3 has 14 residues. The rearrangement joins TRBV9 to TRBJ2-2; possibly TRBD2 for D (5 bases). Sequencing was performed on PBMCs from blood, taken approximately 15 days before vaccination. The clonotype comes from a man aged 50-59 years who received an inactivated influenza vaccine. CDR3 loop: CASSERGNTGELFF. The CDR3 nucleotides read TGTGCCAGCAGCGAACGGGGGAACACCGGGGAGCTGTTTTTT.